This T cell receptor beta chain was sequenced during a study of cytomegalovirus exposure and HLA in healthy donors. This PCR relied on a set of 60 Vbeta primers and 13 Jbeta primers. Clones were sequenced by immunoSEQ multiplex PCR, and TCRdb holds only the in-frame ones, with some missing. This listing includes approximately 190,000 clones. Regarding the study as a whole: A prior analysis recorded that most TCR beta V segments were productive about 87% or about 30% of the time.

As regards this clone: Its antigen is not known.

V was pared by 3 bases and J by 8 bases, with 2 bases of the junction left unmatched. This CDR3 is built from 13 residues. CDR1 is SGDLS, CDR2 YYNGEE, per germline. This clonotype was obtained from a boy younger than 18 in good health and CMV-seronegative. Sample: PBMCs. The rearrangement uses TRBV9 and TRBJ1-4, with TRBD1 matching 9 bases. The CDR3 is CASSGGQGEKLFF. CDR3 bases: TGTGCCAGCAGCGGAGGACAGGGGGAAAAACTGTTTTTT.